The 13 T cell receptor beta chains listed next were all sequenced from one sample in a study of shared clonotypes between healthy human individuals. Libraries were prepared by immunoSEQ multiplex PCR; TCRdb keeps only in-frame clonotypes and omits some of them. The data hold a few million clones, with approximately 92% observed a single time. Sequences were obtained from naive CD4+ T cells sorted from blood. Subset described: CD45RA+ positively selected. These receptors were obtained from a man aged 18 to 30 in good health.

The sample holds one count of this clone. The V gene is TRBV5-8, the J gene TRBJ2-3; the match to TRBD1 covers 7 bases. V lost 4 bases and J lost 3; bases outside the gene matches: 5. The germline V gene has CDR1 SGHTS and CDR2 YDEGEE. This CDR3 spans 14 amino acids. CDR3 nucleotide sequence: TGTGCCAGCAGCCCGATGACAGGGACAGATACGCAGTATTTT. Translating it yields CASSPMTGTDTQYF.

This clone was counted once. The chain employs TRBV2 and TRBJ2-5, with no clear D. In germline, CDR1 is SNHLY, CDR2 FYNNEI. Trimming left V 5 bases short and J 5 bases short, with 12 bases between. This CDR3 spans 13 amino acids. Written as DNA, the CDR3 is TGTGCCAGCAGTAACATATTAGTTGAGACCCAGTACTTC. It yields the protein CASSNILVETQYF. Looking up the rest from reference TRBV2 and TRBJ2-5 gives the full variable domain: EPEVTQTPSHQVTQMGQEVILRCVPISNHLYFYWYRQILGQKVEFLVSFYNNEISEKSEIFDDQFSVERPDGSNFTLKIRSTKLEDSAMYFCASSNILVETQYFGPGTRLLVL.

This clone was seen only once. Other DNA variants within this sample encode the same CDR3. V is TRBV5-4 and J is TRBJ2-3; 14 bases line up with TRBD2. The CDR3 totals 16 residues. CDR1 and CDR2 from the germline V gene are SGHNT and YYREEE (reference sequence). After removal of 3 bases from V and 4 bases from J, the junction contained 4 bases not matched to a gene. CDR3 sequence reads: CASSSGLAGVSDTQYF. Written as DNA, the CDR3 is TGTGCCAGCAGCTCGGGACTAGCGGGGGTGTCAGATACGCAGTATTTT.

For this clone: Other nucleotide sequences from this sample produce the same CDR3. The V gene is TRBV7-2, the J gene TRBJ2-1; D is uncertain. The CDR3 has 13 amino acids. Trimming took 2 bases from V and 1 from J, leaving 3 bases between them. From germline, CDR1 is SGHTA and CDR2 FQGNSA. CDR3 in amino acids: CASSLSSYNEQFF. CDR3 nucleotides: TGTGCCAGCAGCTTATCGTCCTACAATGAGCAGTTCTTC.

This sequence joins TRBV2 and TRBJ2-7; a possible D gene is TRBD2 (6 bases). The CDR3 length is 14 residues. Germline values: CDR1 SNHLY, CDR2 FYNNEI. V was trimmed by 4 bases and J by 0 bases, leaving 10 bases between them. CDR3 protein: CASSGRETSYEQYF. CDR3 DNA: TGTGCCAGCAGTGGTCGGGAGACCTCCTACGAGCAGTACTTC.

The CDR3 is CASSRRTGNYYNEQFF. CDR3 sequence (DNA): TGCGCCAGCAGTCGCCGGACAGGGAATTACTACAATGAGCAGTTCTTC. The chain uses TRBV5-1 and TRBJ2-1; 8 bases line up with TRBD1. Germline CDR1 SGHRS, CDR2 YFSETQ. The CDR3 is 16 amino acids. The junction had 10 bases not matched to a gene; V was cut back by 5 bases and J by 3 bases.

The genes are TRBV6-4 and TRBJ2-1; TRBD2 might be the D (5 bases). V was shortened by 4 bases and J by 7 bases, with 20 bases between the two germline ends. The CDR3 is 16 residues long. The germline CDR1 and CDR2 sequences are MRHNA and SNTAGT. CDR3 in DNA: TGTGCCAGCAGTGTTTTCGGGAACCCCCCGTATAATGAGCAGTTCTTC. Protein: CASSVFGNPPYNEQFF.

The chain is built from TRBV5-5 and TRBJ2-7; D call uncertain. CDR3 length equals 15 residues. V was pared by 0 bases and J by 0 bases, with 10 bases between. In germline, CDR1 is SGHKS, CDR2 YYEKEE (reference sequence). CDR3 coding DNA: TGTGCCAGCAGCTTGGACAGACTTAGCTCCTACGAGCAGTACTTC. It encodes CASSLDRLSSYEQYF.

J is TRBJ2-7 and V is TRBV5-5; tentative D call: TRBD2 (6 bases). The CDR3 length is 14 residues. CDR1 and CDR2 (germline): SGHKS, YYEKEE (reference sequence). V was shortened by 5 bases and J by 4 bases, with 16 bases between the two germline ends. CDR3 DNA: TGTGCCAGCAGTTCTCGCATGGAGGGTTACGAGCAGTACTTC. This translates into CASSSRMEGYEQYF.

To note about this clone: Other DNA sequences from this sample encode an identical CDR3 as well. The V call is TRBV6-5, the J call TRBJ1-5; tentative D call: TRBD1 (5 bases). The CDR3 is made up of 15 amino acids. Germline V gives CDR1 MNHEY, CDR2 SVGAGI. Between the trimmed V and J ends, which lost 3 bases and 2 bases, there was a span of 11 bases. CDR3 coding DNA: TGTGCCAGCAGTTATGGGGGTCGGGGCAATCAGCCCCAGCATTTT. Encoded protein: CASSYGGRGNQPQHF.

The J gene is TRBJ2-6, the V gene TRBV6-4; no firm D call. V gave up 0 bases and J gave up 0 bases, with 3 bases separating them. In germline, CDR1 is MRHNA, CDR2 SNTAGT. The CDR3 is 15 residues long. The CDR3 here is CASSDSGSGANVLTF. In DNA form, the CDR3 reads TGTGCCAGCAGTGACTCAGGCTCTGGGGCCAACGTCCTGACTTTC.

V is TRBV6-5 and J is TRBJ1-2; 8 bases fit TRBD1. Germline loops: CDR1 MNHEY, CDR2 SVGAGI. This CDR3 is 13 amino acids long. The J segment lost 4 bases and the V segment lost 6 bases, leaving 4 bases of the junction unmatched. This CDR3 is CASRGQGTYGYTF. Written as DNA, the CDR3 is TGTGCCAGCAGAGGACAGGGTACCTATGGCTACACCTTC.

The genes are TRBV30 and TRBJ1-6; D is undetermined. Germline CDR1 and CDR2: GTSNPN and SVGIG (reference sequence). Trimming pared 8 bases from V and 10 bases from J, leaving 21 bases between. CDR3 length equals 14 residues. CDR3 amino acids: CALQTGKLNSPLHF. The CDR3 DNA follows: TGTGCCCTTCAGACGGGGAAATTGAACTCACCCCTCCACTTT.